A single sample gave rise to the 31 T cell receptor beta chains below, sequenced in a study of shared clonotypes between healthy human individuals (dated by TCRdb to the early 2020s). CD8 naive samples were obtained by positive selection for CCR7 among CD45RO-negative cells, yielding a CD45RA+CCR7+ population from which TemRA cells were excluded. The library was built by means of the immunoSEQ multiplex PCR assay. Imported from immuneACCESS, the table was reduced by TCRdb to in-frame sequences with V and J called. These copies leave out some clones; in studies compared against another copy, an unresolved V gene accounts for under half, and the cause of the remainder is not known. Within this sample are about 580,000 clones, with roughly 98% of them counted one time only. The top ten constitute 0.25% to 0.35% of the sample. The sample was naive CD8+ T cells sorted from blood. What the cell subset or site label conveys for this sample: CD45RA+CCR7+. Source of these receptors: a young man in good health.

V usage is TRBV7-9 and J usage is TRBJ2-2, with 8 bases aligning to TRBD2. The ends lost 8 bases at V and 7 bases at J; junction bases unmatched: 9. CDR1 and CDR2 from the germline V gene are SEHNR and FQNEAQ (reference sequence). The CDR3 is made up of 14 amino acids. CDR3 in DNA: TGTGCCAGCGCGTGGGTAGCGGGATACGGGGAGCTGTTTTTT. This gives the protein CASAWVAGYGELFF.

The chain joins TRBV9 to TRBJ2-2; D unresolved. V lost 3 bases and J 4 bases, leaving 4 bases between the germline ends. Germline V gives CDR1 SGDLS, CDR2 YYNGEE. CDR3 length equals 12 residues. CDR3 sequence reads: CASSASTGELFF. The CDR3 region has the DNA TGTGCCAGCAGCGCTAGCACCGGGGAGCTGTTTTTT.

The chain is built from TRBV28 and TRBJ1-4; D is uncertain. The CDR3 has 11 residues. V shed 6 bases and J shed 7 bases, with 6 bases lying between them. CDR1 MDHEN and CDR2 SYDVKM come from the germline V gene. The CDR3 loop is CASSRFEKLFF. CDR3 nucleotides: TGTGCCAGCAGCAGATTTGAAAAACTGTTTTTT.

This chain uses TRBV7-9 with TRBJ2-1, with 7 bases identical to TRBD2. The length of the CDR3 is 16 residues. Losses at the gene ends were 5 bases for V and 4 bases for J; bases not matched to a gene: 11. Germline V gene lookup returns CDR1 SEHNR and CDR2 FQNEAQ (reference sequence). CDR3 coding DNA: TGTGCCAGCAGCGGAGAGGGCGGGAGAATTTACAATGAGCAGTTCTTC. It translates to CASSGEGGRIYNEQFF.

The rearrangement joins TRBV9 to TRBJ2-1; the D call may be TRBD1 or TRBD2 (7 bases each). The CDR3 runs to 17 residues. V lost 4 bases and J 6 bases, leaving 23 bases between the germline ends. In germline, CDR1 is SGDLS, CDR2 YYNGEE. CDR3 sequence: CASSSPGGRGLGNEQFF. For the CDR3, the DNA is TGTGCCAGCAGCTCCCCCGGGGGGAGGGGGCTGGGCAATGAGCAGTTCTTC.

The chain uses TRBV6-1 and TRBJ2-7; D is possibly TRBD2 (7 bases). Per germline, CDR1 MNHNS and CDR2 SASEGT. The germline V and J ends were trimmed by 1 base and 3 bases, with 13 bases remaining between them. The CDR3 totals 15 residues. The CDR3 DNA is TGTGCCAGCAGTGAAGTAGGGGGGGCCGTCTACGAGCAGTACTTC. Its protein product is CASSEVGGAVYEQYF.

J is TRBJ1-5 and V is TRBV5-5; D not certain. Germline CDR1 SGHKS, CDR2 YYEKEE (reference sequence). V was shortened by 5 bases and J by 3 bases, with 12 bases between the two germline ends. This CDR3 contains 14 residues. The CDR3: CASRAQGLNQPQHF. The CDR3 DNA follows: TGTGCCAGCAGGGCACAAGGCCTCAATCAGCCCCAGCATTTT.

The rearrangement joins TRBV6-6 to TRBJ2-1; tentative D call: TRBD2 (5 bases). Trimming took off 0 bases at V and 9 bases at J, with 15 bases between the two ends. This CDR3 is built from 15 residues. Germline CDR1 and CDR2: MNHNY and SVGAGI (reference sequence). The CDR3 DNA reads TGTGCCAGCAGTTACTCGGTACAAGAGCGGCGTGAGCAGTTCTTC. Encoded protein: CASSYSVQERREQFF.

The chain uses TRBV7-9 and TRBJ2-7; the match to TRBD1 covers 8 bases. The germline V gene encodes CDR1 SEHNR and CDR2 FQNEAQ (reference sequence). This CDR3 has 17 amino acids. Trimming took 2 bases from V and 4 from J; bases not matched to a gene: 13. The CDR3 loop reads CASSLPGTGIFSYEQYF. As DNA, the CDR3 is TGTGCCAGCAGCTTACCCGGGACAGGTATATTTTCGTACGAGCAGTACTTC.

The rearrangement uses TRBV9 and TRBJ2-3; D is undetermined. V lost 3 bases and J lost 4, with 9 bases in between. The CDR3 loop spans 13 amino acids. Germline CDR1 reads SGDLS; CDR2 reads YYNGEE. CDR3 loop: CASSAQPPDTQYF. CDR3 sequence (DNA): TGTGCCAGCAGCGCCCAACCCCCAGATACGCAGTATTTT. Looking up the rest from reference TRBV9 and TRBJ2-3 gives the full variable domain: DSGVTQTPKHLITATGQRVTLRCSPRSGDLSVYWYQQSLDQGLQFLIQYYNGEERAKGNILERFSAQQFPDLHSELNLSSLELGDSALYFCASSAQPPDTQYFGPGTRLTVL.

J is TRBJ2-2 and V is TRBV9; TRBD2 agrees at 10 bases. Germline-derived CDR1 and CDR2 are SGDLS and YYNGEE. With V trimmed by 0 bases and J by 4 bases, 3 bases remained unmatched. This CDR3 spans 16 amino acids. CDR3 amino acids: CASSVGGTSVTGELFF. CDR3 DNA sequence: TGTGCCAGCAGCGTAGGGGGGACTAGCGTCACCGGGGAGCTGTTTTTT.

The chain employs TRBV4-1 and TRBJ1-5, with D perhaps TRBD1 (5 bases). Per germline, CDR1 MGHRA and CDR2 YSYEKL. There are 13 residues in the CDR3. Trimming removed 0 bases from V and 6 bases from J, with 6 bases in between. The CDR3 coding sequence is TGCGCCAGCAGCCAAGAGGGGGGTCAGCCCCAGCATTTT. Amino acid sequence: CASSQEGGQPQHF.

The rearrangement uses TRBV27 and TRBJ2-1, with 8 positions matching TRBD1. The V segment lost 5 bases and the J segment 2 bases; nucleotides outside the gene matches: 8. The CDR3 is 16 amino acids. Germline-derived CDR1 and CDR2 are MNHEY and SMNVEV (reference sequence). In nucleotides, the CDR3 is TGTGCCAGCAGTCGACCGGGACAGGCCACCTACAATGAGCAGTTCTTC. Amino acid sequence: CASSRPGQATYNEQFF.

Of note for this clone: Germline is not matched at one junction end, which may reflect a read error. The chain recombines TRBV28 with TRBJ2-1, with 7 bases lining up with TRBD1. CDR1 and CDR2 (germline): MDHEN, SYDVKM. The CDR3 spans 11 residues. CDR3: CASSSRQGAVF. CDR3 coding DNA: TGTGCCAGCAGTTCAAGACAGGGAGCCGTCTTC.

The CDR3 DNA reads as TGTGCCAGCAGCGGAGGGGACTCCCAAAGGCACGAGCAGTACTTC. This sequence encodes CASSGGDSQRHEQYF. The V and J genes are TRBV9 and TRBJ2-7, with D maybe TRBD2 (6 bases). The germline V gene has CDR1 SGDLS and CDR2 YYNGEE. The V end was cut by 3 bases, the J end by 5 bases, with 18 bases between. This CDR3 has 15 amino acids.

CDR3 DNA: TGTGCCAGCAGTCTCCCCCGGGAAGTTGACTATGGCTACACCTTC. Encoded protein: CASSLPREVDYGYTF. The chain employs TRBV28 and TRBJ1-2; D uncertain. This CDR3 is built from 15 residues. Looked up from germline, CDR1 is MDHEN and CDR2 is SYDVKM. Trimming cost V 5 bases and J 3 bases, with 16 bases left between them.

The chain recombines TRBV28 with TRBJ1-1, with D possibly being TRBD1 (6 bases). The germline V gene has CDR1 MDHEN and CDR2 SYDVKM. This CDR3 is 15 amino acids long. Trimming cost V 1 base and J 7 bases, with 16 bases left between them. The chain's CDR3 is CASSLFAGEVFEAFF. DNA of the CDR3: TGTGCCAGCAGTTTATTCGCAGGGGAGGTATTTGAAGCTTTCTTT. Supplemented by reference TRBV28 and TRBJ1-1, the full variable domain reads DVKVTQSSRYLVKRTGEKVFLECVQDMDHENMFWYRQDPGLGLRLIYFSYDVKMKEKGDIPEGYSVSREKKERFSLILESASTNQTSMYLCASSLFAGEVFEAFFGQGTRLTVV.

This clone occurred a few times. This sequence joins TRBV5-6 and TRBJ2-2; D is undetermined. The CDR3 is 16 amino acids. Germline CDR1 and CDR2: SGHDT and YYEEEE. V lost 4 bases and J 4 bases, leaving 17 bases between the germline ends. The CDR3 coding sequence is TGTGCCAGCAGCCCACCCGGTCGAGGCGCCACCGGGGAGCTGTTTTTT. Its translation: CASSPPGRGATGELFF. Supplemented by reference TRBV5-6 and TRBJ2-2, the full variable domain reads DAGVTQSPTHLIKTRGQQVTLRCSPKSGHDTVSWYQQALGQGPQFIFQYYEEEERQRGNFPDRFSGHQFPNYSSELNVNALLLGDSALYLCASSPPGRGATGELFFGEGSRLTVL.

The chain carries TRBV7-6 and TRBJ2-2, with TRBD2 matching 8 bases. The CDR3 length is 18 residues. The J segment lost 4 bases and the V segment lost 5 bases, leaving 15 bases of the junction unmatched. In germline, CDR1 is SGHVS, CDR2 FNYEAQ. The CDR3 reads CASSPSRVVAGSTGELFF. DNA of the CDR3: TGTGCCAGCAGCCCATCCCGGGTGGTAGCGGGATCCACCGGGGAGCTGTTTTTT.

The sample holds one count of this clone. The chain employs TRBV29-1 and TRBJ2-1; 7 bases are shared with TRBD2. Trimming took 4 bases from V and 6 from J; bases not matched to a gene: 6. The CDR3 runs 13 residues. Germline assignment: CDR1 SQVTM and CDR2 ANQGSEA. CDR3 in amino acids: CSVVGGDSNEQFF. CDR3 sequence (DNA): TGCAGCGTTGTGGGGGGGGATTCCAATGAGCAGTTCTTC.

J is TRBJ2-1 and V is TRBV9; 12 bases map to TRBD2. The CDR3 spans 14 residues. The germline V gene encodes CDR1 SGDLS and CDR2 YYNGEE. Unmatched junction bases numbered 1, after V lost 4 bases and J lost 5 bases. The CDR3 is CASSTSGRNNEQFF. The CDR3 nucleotides are TGTGCCAGCAGCACTAGCGGGAGGAACAATGAGCAGTTCTTC.

This clone was found once. The gene calls are TRBV7-2 and TRBJ2-4; D could derive from TRBD1 or TRBD2 (6 bases each). CDR1 is SGHTA, CDR2 FQGNSA, per germline. The V gene lost 11 bases and the J gene lost 2 bases, with 22 bases spanning the gap. The CDR3 has 16 residues. CDR3 region: CARERGVPWTKNIQYF. In nucleotides, the CDR3 is TGTGCCCGCGAGAGGGGGGTCCCCTGGACCAAAAACATTCAGTACTTC.

This sequence joins TRBV27 and TRBJ2-1, with a possible D match to TRBD2 (7 bases). Germline CDR1 is MNHEY and CDR2 is SMNVEV (reference sequence). The V end was cut by 2 bases, the J end by 6 bases, with 14 bases between. The length of the CDR3 is 15 residues. CDR3 region: CASSLARGGVNEQFF. DNA of the CDR3: TGTGCCAGCAGTTTAGCCAGGGGAGGGGTCAATGAGCAGTTCTTC.

This chain uses TRBV21-1 with TRBJ2-5; TRBD1, the table's D call, was not compared with the DNA. TRBV21-1 corresponds to a pseudogene. The CDR3 is 16 residues long. As DNA, the CDR3 is TGTGCCAGCAGCGCCAGTGGACAGACGAACCAAGAGACCCAGTACTTC. Translated, it gives CASSASGQTNQETQYF.

The sample holds one count of this clone. V is TRBV5-1 and J is TRBJ1-4, with D uncertain. The CDR3 is made up of 16 amino acids. V was cut by 3 bases and J by 7 bases, with 19 bases left in between. Per the germline V gene, CDR1 is SGHRS and CDR2 is YFSETQ. Here the CDR3 reads CASSSRKGVEGEKLFF. Written as DNA, the CDR3 is TGCGCCAGCAGCTCCCGGAAGGGCGTCGAGGGTGAAAAACTGTTTTTT.

The chain uses TRBV5-1 and TRBJ1-2; 12 nucleotides line up with TRBD1. This CDR3 has 17 amino acids. Germline V gene data show CDR1 as SGHRS and CDR2 as YFSETQ. Trimming removed 2 bases from V and 6 bases from J; junction bases left unmatched: 11. The CDR3 here is CASSFYYRDRGQDGYTF. The CDR3 DNA follows: TGCGCCAGCAGCTTTTACTACCGGGACAGGGGGCAGGATGGCTACACCTTC.

As to this clone: The same CDR3 arises from other DNA sequences in this sample as well. V is TRBV7-9 and J is TRBJ2-7, with 7 bases lining up with TRBD2. V lost 8 bases, J lost 3 bases, and 7 bases stayed unmatched. From germline, CDR1 is SEHNR and CDR2 FQNEAQ (reference sequence). This CDR3 region has 13 residues. The CDR3 DNA reads as TGTGCCAGCTCCCTGGGGGACTACTACGAGCAGTACTTC. This sequence encodes CASSLGDYYEQYF. Full variable domain (remainder filled in from reference TRBV7-9 and TRBJ2-7): DTGVSQNPRHKITKRGQNVTFRCDPISEHNRLYWYRQTLGQGPEFLTYFQNEAQLEKSRLLSDRFSAERPKGSFSTLEIQRTEQGDSAMYLCASSLGDYYEQYFGPGTRLTVT.

With respect to this clone: This sample includes further DNA sequences coding for the same CDR3. The chain is built from TRBV28 and TRBJ2-3, with D uncertain. In germline, CDR1 is MDHEN, CDR2 SYDVKM. Trimming pared 3 bases from V and 5 bases from J, leaving 3 bases between. CDR3 length: 11 amino acids. The CDR3 sequence is CASSLLDTQYF. DNA of the CDR3: TGTGCCAGCAGTTTGTTAGATACGCAGTATTTT.

This clone has only one observation. This rearrangement joins TRBV9 to TRBJ2-2; D is uncertain. Germline V gene lookup returns CDR1 SGDLS and CDR2 YYNGEE. V shed 7 bases and J shed 9 bases, with 13 bases lying between them. The CDR3 consists of 12 residues. CDR3 region: CASGVHPRELFF. The CDR3 DNA follows: TGTGCCAGCGGGGTCCACCCAAGGGAGCTGTTTTTT.

Only one count was recorded for this clone. J is TRBJ2-5 and V is TRBV9; 10 bases are shared with TRBD1. The trim removed 3 bases at V and 3 bases at J, leaving 2 bases unmatched. The CDR3 is 14 amino acids. Germline V CDR1 and CDR2: SGDLS, YYNGEE. The CDR3 nucleotides are TGTGCCAGCAGCGCGGGACAGGGGAAAGAGACCCAGTACTTC. Protein sequence: CASSAGQGKETQYF.

The chain couples TRBV11-2 to TRBJ1-3, with D possibly being TRBD1 (6 bases). The germline V and J ends were trimmed by 1 base and 4 bases, with 8 bases remaining between them. In germline, CDR1 is SGHAT, CDR2 FQNNGV. The CDR3 sequence is 14 residues long. The CDR3 nucleotides read TGTGCCAGCAGCTTAGCGGGGACAGGAAACACCATATATTTT. Protein: CASSLAGTGNTIYF.